The rows below give T cell receptor beta chains drawn from one sample of a study of response to subunit inactivated influenza vaccine. Using its own MiXCR run on the RT-PCR reads, TCRdb lists one record per CDR3 protein. The sample lists some 500,000 distinct CDR3 sequences; around 13% were seen once. The source was PBMCs from blood, collected more than 35 days after vaccination. The receptor set was obtained from a middle-aged man who received an inactivated influenza vaccine. Both conserved end residues are part of each CDR3. The D gene is left open where the match is weak. Size is omitted from some rows. Given values are once, few, many or a class for expanded clones.

clone_size	v_call	d_call	j_call	cdr3_nt	cdr3_aa
-	TRBV4-3	-	TRBJ1-1	TGCGCCAGCAGCCAAGATGCTTCGCGGGGTCTGAACACTGAAGCTTTCTTT	CASSQDASRGLNTEAFF
-	TRBV24-1	TRBD1	TRBJ2-4	TGTGCCACCAGTCCCTCTGCGTGGGGACAGAAATCTTTC	CATSPSAWGQKSF
few	TRBV5-4	-	TRBJ2-4	TGTGCCAGCAGCCCGGTGGAGGGTCGGGTTCAGTACTTC	CASSPVEGRVQYF
-	TRBV6-1	-	TRBJ2-3	TGTGCCAGCAGTACGGGGAGGGGGGGGGATAACTCAGATACGCAGTATTTT	CASSTGRGGDNSDTQYF
-	TRBV7-9	-	TRBJ1-1	TGTGCCAGCAGCTTCCAGCAAGCTTTCTTT	CASSFQQAFF
-	TRBV7-6	TRBD1	TRBJ2-1	TGTGCCAGCAGCTTAGCGGACAGGGGGCGTGCGGGTGAGCAGTTCTTC	CASSLADRGRAGEQFF
few	TRBV29-1	-	TRBJ1-1	TGCAGCGTTGTACAGGGTTTATCAACTGAAGCTTTCTTT	CSVVQGLSTEAFF
-	TRBV7-2	TRBD1	TRBJ1-3	TGTGCCAGCAGTCCGGACAGGGCGCGGGGAAACACCATATATTTT	CASSPDRARGNTIYF
-	TRBV6-2/TRBV6-3	TRBD2	TRBJ2-7	TGTGCCAGCAGTTATCCCCAGGGACTAGCGGATCCCGGGAGCTACGAGCAGTACTTC	CASSYPQGLADPGSYEQYF
few	TRBV11-3	-	TRBJ2-3	TGTGCCAGCAGCATCGATGCAGATACGCAGTATTTT	CASSIDADTQYF
many	TRBV15	-	TRBJ2-1	TGTGCCACCAGCAGGATTAGCGACAATGAGCAGTTCTTC	CATSRISDNEQFF
-	TRBV7-2	-	TRBJ2-2	TGTGCCAGCAGCCCTAGGGTAGCTAGAAACACCGGGGAGCTGTTTTTT	CASSPRVARNTGELFF
many	TRBV12-3/TRBV12-4	TRBD1	TRBJ2-1	TGTGCCAGCAGTTTGGGACAGGGGCCGGATGAGCAGTTCTTC	CASSLGQGPDEQFF
-	TRBV30	-	TRBJ2-2	TGTGCCTGGAGTTTAGGATTAACCGGGGAGCTGTTTTTT	CAWSLGLTGELFF
-	TRBV5-6	-	TRBJ2-2	TGTGCCAGCAGCTTGGACGGGGCGGACACCGGGGAGCTGTTTTTT	CASSLDGADTGELFF
-	TRBV5-5	-	TRBJ1-2	TGTGCCAGCAGCTTGTCCGCGACCGAAAACTATGGCTACACCTTC	CASSLSATENYGYTF
-	TRBV7-2	-	TRBJ2-1	TGTGCCAGCAGCTCCCGGGACTTTTACAATGAGCAGTTCTTC	CASSSRDFYNEQFF
-	TRBV24-1	-	TRBJ2-2	TGTGCCACCAGTGATTCGGCAAGAGCGAACACCGGGGAGCTGTTTTTT	CATSDSARANTGELFF
-	TRBV7-9	TRBD2	TRBJ2-7	TGTGCCAGCAGCTTCGGCGGGAGGGCTGGGGAGCAGTACTTC	CASSFGGRAGEQYF
many	TRBV10-2	-	TRBJ2-5	TGCGCCAGCAGTGAGTACCGGGGAGAGACCCAGTACTTC	CASSEYRGETQYF
few	TRBV4-3	-	TRBJ2-7	TGCGCCAGCAGCCGCTCTTCCGGCAGCTCCTACGAGCAGTACTTC	CASSRSSGSSYEQYF
few	TRBV28	TRBD2	TRBJ2-1	TGTGCCAGCAGTTCCTCCGGGACTAGCGGGAACTACAATGAGCAGTTCTTC	CASSSSGTSGNYNEQFF
-	TRBV15	TRBD2	TRBJ2-7	TGTGCCACCAGTCTAGCGGGCTACGAGCAGTACTTC	CATSLAGYEQYF